Listed here is a single T cell receptor (beta chain). Antigen: not known. Researchers ran the PCR with 60 Vbeta and 13 Jbeta primers. The assay was immunoSEQ multiplex PCR, and TCRdb's table has in-frame clones only and misses some. In total, the table holds 60,000 to 85,000 clones. The sample originates from a study of cytomegalovirus exposure and HLA in healthy donors. Study-wide results and caveats: The study put roughly 160 TCR beta chains on its list as cytomegalovirus-associated. Researchers reported in a later analysis that a missense DCLRE1C variant was tied to TCR beta V- and J-gene trimming. TCR beta sequences numbering under 20,000 were associated with HLA alleles at 0.05 false discovery rate in a later analysis. Later analysis revealed greater clonal expansion in HLA-associated TCR beta chains than in equally common others.

The CDR3 runs to 14 residues. The V end was cut by 2 bases, the J end by 8 bases, with 15 bases between. Germline V gene sequence: CDR1 SEHNR, CDR2 FQNEAQ (reference sequence). The sample taken for sequencing was PBMCs. The TCR originated in a man over 45 in good health and CMV-seropositive. The rearrangement uses TRBV7-9 and TRBJ1-2; the D is unclear. The CDR3 coding sequence is TGTGCCAGCAGCTTACCGGCGGAGGGTATCGGCTACACCTTC. Its translation is CASSLPAEGIGYTF.